Below, 22 T cell receptor beta chains from the same sample are listed, as sequenced in a study of cytomegalovirus exposure and HLA in healthy donors. PCR involved 60 Vbeta and 13 Jbeta primers. The method was immunoSEQ multiplex PCR; TCRdb's version includes in-frame clones alone and lacks a portion of them. The table has tens of thousands of clones, about 80% seen once. Sequencing was performed on PBMCs. Every receptor here comes from a man under 40 in good health and CMV-seronegative.

J is TRBJ1-2 and V is TRBV19, with TRBD1 matching over 7 bases. Unmatched junction bases numbered 6, after V lost 6 bases and J lost 2 bases. From germline, CDR1 is LNHDA and CDR2 SQIVND (reference sequence). The CDR3 has 14 residues. In nucleotides, the CDR3 is TGTGCCAGTAGGACTCTGGGACAGAACTATGGCTACACCTTC. Its protein product is CASRTLGQNYGYTF. Drawing the rest from reference TRBV19 and TRBJ1-2, the complete variable domain is DGGITQSPKYLFRKEGQNVTLSCEQNLNHDAMYWYRQDPGQGLRLIYYSQIVNDFQKGDIAEGYSVSREKKESFPLTVTSAQKNPTAFYLCASRTLGQNYGYTFGSGTRLTVV.

This clone has just one count. This chain connects TRBV11-3 to TRBJ1-2; D is ambiguous. Germline assignment: CDR1 SGHNT and CDR2 YENEEA. Deletions cut 1 base from V and 0 bases from J, with 9 bases between. The CDR3 is 15 residues long. DNA of the CDR3: TGTGCCAGCAGCTTAGTTAACAACCCTAACTATGGCTACACCTTC. Protein sequence: CASSLVNNPNYGYTF.

The chain couples TRBV5-1 to TRBJ2-1, with 7 bases matching TRBD1. The junction had 3 bases not matched to a gene; V was cut back by 5 bases and J by 4 bases. CDR1 SGHRS and CDR2 YFSETQ come from the germline V gene. The CDR3 is 13 amino acids. The CDR3 bases are TGCGCCAGCAGTTTGACAGGGTACAATGAGCAGTTCTTC. Protein product: CASSLTGYNEQFF.

The CDR3 coding sequence is TGCGCCAGCAGCGAGGTCCGGGATCCCGCTGGGCAGGCGTTCTTC. Translating gives CASSEVRDPAGQAFF. J is TRBJ2-1 and V is TRBV5-1, with D perhaps TRBD2 (5 bases). This CDR3 is 15 amino acids long. V was pared by 4 bases and J by 15 bases, with 26 bases between. The germline gives CDR1 SGHRS, CDR2 YFSETQ. The full variable domain, its missing parts supplied by reference TRBV5-1 and TRBJ2-1, is KAGVTQTPRYLIKTRGQQVTLSCSPISGHRSVSWYQQTPGQGLQFLFEYFSETQRNKGNFPGRFSGRQFSNSRSEMNVSTLELGDSALYLCASSEVRDPAGQAFFGPGTRLTVL.

This clone was counted between two and nine times. J is TRBJ1-6 and V is TRBV5-1, with TRBD1 as a possible D gene (5 bases). This CDR3 region has 14 residues. The ends were cut back, 1 base at V and 3 bases at J, with 5 bases in the middle. Germline CDR1 reads SGHRS; CDR2 reads YFSETQ. The CDR3 DNA is TGCGCCAGCAGCTTGACAGGCTATAATTCACCCCTCCACTTT. Translating gives CASSLTGYNSPLHF.

The chain is built from TRBV4-3 and TRBJ2-3; 9 bases agree with TRBD2. Germline V gives CDR1 LGHNA, CDR2 YSLEER. The CDR3 covers 18 residues. V shed 0 bases and J 1 base; nucleotides not matched to a gene: 8. The CDR3 here is CASSQDWASGDRTDTQYF. CDR3 coding DNA: TGCGCCAGCAGCCAAGATTGGGCTAGCGGGGATCGCACAGATACGCAGTATTTT.

The J gene is TRBJ2-6, the V gene TRBV6-1, with D uncertain. This CDR3 has 12 amino acids. V lost 8 bases and J 4 bases, leaving 6 bases between the germline ends. Germline-derived CDR1 and CDR2 are MNHNS and SASEGT. The CDR3 nucleotides are TGTGCCAGCCGCGCCGGGGCCAACGTCCTGACTTTC. Its translation: CASRAGANVLTF.

V gene TRBV4-2 combines with J gene TRBJ1-5; D may be TRBD1 (5 bases). Germline lookup yields CDR1 LGHNA and CDR2 YNFKEQ. The V and J ends lost 4 bases and 1 base respectively, with 14 bases between them. CDR3 length: 16 amino acids. CDR3 residues: CASSPWAGQSNQPQHF. The CDR3, as DNA: TGTGCCAGCAGCCCCTGGGCGGGGCAGAGCAATCAGCCCCAGCATTTT.

The chain is built from TRBV18 and TRBJ1-1; a weak D match, TRBD1 (6 bases). Germline-derived CDR1 and CDR2 are KGHSH and LQKENI. This CDR3 has 12 residues. Trimming stripped 3 bases from V and 5 bases from J, with 7 bases between. The CDR3 reads CASSPDRTEAFF. In DNA, the CDR3 is TGTGCCAGCTCACCCGACAGGACTGAAGCTTTCTTT.

This chain connects TRBV6-1 to TRBJ2-1; unclear D gene. The length of the CDR3 is 12 residues. Looked up from germline, CDR1 is MNHNS and CDR2 is SASEGT. V lost 6 bases and J lost 4, with 7 bases in between. This chain's CDR3 is CASRKQYNEQFF. The CDR3 coding sequence is TGTGCCAGCAGGAAACAGTACAATGAGCAGTTCTTC.

The chain is built from TRBV28 and TRBJ2-5; 9 nucleotides match TRBD1. The CDR3 runs to 13 residues. After removal of 6 bases from V and 5 bases from J, the junction contained 4 bases not matched to a gene. Germline CDR1 reads MDHEN; CDR2 reads SYDVKM. In DNA form, the CDR3 reads TGTGCCAGCAGACAGGGGGCGTTGGAGACCCAGTACTTC. Translation: CASRQGALETQYF. Full variable domain (rest looked up from reference TRBV28 and TRBJ2-5): DVKVTQSSRYLVKRTGEKVFLECVQDMDHENMFWYRQDPGLGLRLIYFSYDVKMKEKGDIPEGYSVSREKKERFSLILESASTNQTSMYLCASRQGALETQYFGPGTRLLVL.

This chain uses TRBV19 with TRBJ1-1; D perhaps matches TRBD1 (5 bases). The germline CDR1 and CDR2 sequences are LNHDA and SQIVND (reference sequence). Trimming pared 7 bases from V and 7 bases from J, leaving 19 bases between. The CDR3 has 14 residues. The CDR3 loop reads CASNPTVLTHEAFF. CDR3 sequence (DNA): TGTGCCAGTAACCCGACAGTTCTCACGCATGAAGCTTTCTTT.

The chain is built from TRBV19 and TRBJ1-1; D might be TRBD1 (5 bases). The V gene lost 1 base and the J gene lost 1 base, with 10 bases spanning the gap. CDR1 is LNHDA and CDR2 is SQIVND in the germline V gene (reference sequence). This CDR3 is 15 amino acids long. The CDR3 loop reads CASSIAGRWNTEAFF. The DNA for the CDR3 is TGTGCCAGTAGTATAGCAGGGCGATGGAACACTGAAGCTTTCTTT.

Note on this clone: An end of the junction does not agree with germline; a read error may underlie this. The J gene is TRBJ1-2, the V gene TRBV7-9; D is unclear. CDR1 and CDR2 from the germline V gene are SEHNR and FQNEAQ (reference sequence). This CDR3 contains 12 residues. CDR3 DNA sequence: TGTTCCAGCAGCTTTTCGACTTATGGCTACACCTTC. Translating gives CSSSFSTYGYTF.

The chain links TRBV19 to TRBJ2-3; 14 bases match TRBD2. With V trimmed by 2 bases and J by 7 bases, 11 bases remained unmatched. The CDR3 sequence is 18 residues long. Germline values: CDR1 LNHDA, CDR2 SQIVND (reference sequence). CDR3 region: CASSIQRTSGGNWYTQYF. For the CDR3, the DNA is TGTGCCAGTAGTATACAACGGACTAGCGGGGGGAATTGGTATACGCAGTATTTT.

V is TRBV7-2 and J is TRBJ1-2; 10 nucleotides match TRBD1. CDR1 and CDR2 from the germline V gene are SGHTA and FQGNSA. The V gene end was trimmed by 5 bases and the J gene end by 5 bases; junction bases not matched to a gene: 5. This CDR3 comprises 14 residues. CDR3 protein: CASSQDRGPYGYTF. The CDR3 DNA sequence: TGTGCCAGCAGCCAAGACAGGGGGCCGTATGGCTACACCTTC.

This sequence joins TRBV5-1 and TRBJ2-3; tentative D call: TRBD1 (5 bases). The CDR3 is 18 residues long. Trimming shortened V by 0 bases and J by 2 bases, and 19 bases separated the two germline ends. CDR1 and CDR2 from the germline V gene are SGHRS and YFSETQ. DNA of the CDR3: TGCGCCAGCAGCTTGGAGAACCTCCGTTTTGGGGCCACAGATACGCAGTATTTT. This codes for CASSLENLRFGATDTQYF.

This chain joins TRBV5-1 and TRBJ1-6; D ambiguous. Per germline, CDR1 SGHRS and CDR2 YFSETQ. Deletions cut 0 bases from V and 7 bases from J, with 14 bases between. The CDR3 sequence is 16 residues long. The chain's CDR3 is CASSLALPGRNSPLHF. CDR3 nucleotide sequence: TGCGCCAGCAGCTTGGCTCTCCCGGGAAGGAATTCACCCCTCCACTTT.

The chain has TRBV7-9 and TRBJ1-6, with D perhaps TRBD1 (6 bases). The CDR3 extends over 18 amino acids. Trimming took 5 bases from V and 0 from J, leaving 17 bases between them. In germline, CDR1 is SEHNR, CDR2 FQNEAQ (reference sequence). In DNA form, the CDR3 reads TGTGCCAGCAGCCAGGGGACGGTACTAAGCTCCTATAATTCACCCCTCCACTTT. This gives the protein CASSQGTVLSSYNSPLHF.

In its sample, this clone was seen a few times. The chain uses TRBV5-6 and TRBJ1-2; 7 bases line up with TRBD1. The V gene's germline CDR1 is SGHDT and CDR2 YYEEEE. This CDR3 is 15 amino acids long. V trimming: 4 bases; J trimming: 5 bases; junction bases outside the gene matches: 11. The CDR3: CASSPPGQVFYGYTF. In DNA form, the CDR3 reads TGTGCCAGCAGCCCGCCTGGACAGGTATTTTATGGCTACACCTTC.

This chain uses TRBV2 with TRBJ2-3; 12 nucleotides match TRBD2. Unmatched junction bases numbered 9, after V lost 11 bases and J lost 0 bases. This CDR3 is 16 amino acids long. The V gene's germline CDR1 is SNHLY and CDR2 FYNNEI. The CDR3 nucleotides are TGTGCCGTAGGCGCCGGGACTAGCGGGAGCACAGATACGCAGTATTTT. Translation: CAVGAGTSGSTDTQYF.

This chain connects TRBV27 to TRBJ1-2; possibly TRBD1 for D (5 bases). Trimming stripped 6 bases from V and 5 bases from J, with 19 bases between. Per the germline V gene, CDR1 is MNHEY and CDR2 is SMNVEV (reference sequence). The CDR3 is 15 residues long. DNA for the CDR3: TGTGCCAGCAGGCCAGGGTCCCGGGTTAAGTATGGCTACACCTTC. Translation: CASRPGSRVKYGYTF.